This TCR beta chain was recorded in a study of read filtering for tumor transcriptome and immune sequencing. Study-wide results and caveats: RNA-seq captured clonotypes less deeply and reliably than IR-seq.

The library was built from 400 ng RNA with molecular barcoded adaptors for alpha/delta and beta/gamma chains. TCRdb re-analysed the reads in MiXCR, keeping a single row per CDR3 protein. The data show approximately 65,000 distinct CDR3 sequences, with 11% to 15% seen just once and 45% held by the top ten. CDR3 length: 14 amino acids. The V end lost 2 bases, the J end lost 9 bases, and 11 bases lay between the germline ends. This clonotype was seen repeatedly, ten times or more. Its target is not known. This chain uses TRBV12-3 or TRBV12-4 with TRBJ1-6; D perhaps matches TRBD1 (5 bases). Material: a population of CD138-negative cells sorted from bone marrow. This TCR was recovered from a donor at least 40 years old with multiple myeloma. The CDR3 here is CASSLRGDGSPLHF. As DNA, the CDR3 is TGTGCCAGCAGTTTACGGGGGGACGGTTCACCCCTCCACTTT.